One sample yielded the 16 T cell receptor beta chains listed below, sequenced in a study of T cell repertoires in cytomegalovirus infection. MiXCR, run by TCRdb on the reads, gives a single entry per CDR3 protein. The sample has 300,000 to 450,000 distinct CDR3 sequences; roughly 20% are singletons. Sample: PBMCs. All receptors derive from a human donor in good health (CMV status not recorded). Some clones in this sample may be carry-over from other donors' samples.

This clonotype was detected a few times. This chain joins TRBV10-3 and TRBJ2-7; 8 nucleotides agree with TRBD1. J gave up 5 bases and V 2 bases, and 14 bases lay outside the gene matches. The CDR3 contains 17 residues. Germline-derived CDR1 and CDR2 are ENHRY and SYGVKD. The CDR3, as DNA: TGTGCCATCAGTGAGCCCGCGACCGACAGGGGCGAGAACGAGCAGTACTTC. Translation gives CAISEPATDRGENEQYF.

This clonotype was counted between two and nine times. V gene TRBV7-9 combines with J gene TRBJ2-3; possible D gene TRBD1, 5 bases. The CDR3 extends over 13 amino acids. Germline CDR1 reads SEHNR; CDR2 reads FQNEAQ (reference sequence). Trimming left V 5 bases short and J 2 bases short, with 8 bases between. Here the CDR3 reads CASSQGPTDTQYF. The CDR3 bases are TGTGCCAGCAGCCAGGGCCCCACAGATACGCAGTATTTT.

As regards this clonotype: The junction departs from germline at one end; a sequencing error may be responsible. V and J are TRBV4-3 and TRBJ1-6; D call uncertain. This CDR3 spans 19 amino acids. Per germline, CDR1 LGHNA and CDR2 YSLEER. In nucleotides, the CDR3 is TGCGCCAGCAGCCAAGTAATCCCACGGGGAAGCTCCTATAGTTCACCCCTCCACTTT. This encodes CASSQVIPRGSSYSSPLHF.

This clonotype was detected many times. The genes are TRBV12-3 or TRBV12-4 and TRBJ1-5, with TRBD1 as a possible D gene (5 bases). V dropped 3 bases and J dropped 0 bases, with 9 bases sitting between them. The CDR3 runs to 15 residues. The CDR3 region is CASSFGAYSNQPQHF. The DNA for the CDR3 is TGTGCCAGCAGTTTCGGGGCATATAGCAATCAGCCCCAGCATTTT.

In its sample, this clonotype was seen many times. The rearrangement links TRBV28 to TRBJ1-6, with D unclear. Germline assignment: CDR1 MDHEN and CDR2 SYDVKM. V was pared by 4 bases and J by 7 bases, with 11 bases between. CDR3 length: 14 amino acids. The CDR3 loop reads CASSSRPTNSPLHF. The CDR3 DNA sequence: TGTGCCAGCAGTTCTAGACCTACCAATTCACCCCTCCACTTT. The variable domain in full, completed from reference TRBV28 and TRBJ1-6, reads DVKVTQSSRYLVKRTGEKVFLECVQDMDHENMFWYRQDPGLGLRLIYFSYDVKMKEKGDIPEGYSVSREKKERFSLILESASTNQTSMYLCASSSRPTNSPLHFGNGTRLTVT.

V usage is TRBV2 and J usage is TRBJ2-3; D not certain. CDR1 is SNHLY and CDR2 is FYNNEI in the germline V gene. The length of the CDR3 is 14 residues. Trimming removed 4 bases at V and 1 base at J, with 9 bases between. The CDR3 sequence is CASSAVSRTDTQYF. In DNA, the CDR3 is TGTGCCAGCAGTGCAGTTAGCCGCACAGATACGCAGTATTTT.

There are a few counts of this clonotype. The chain combines TRBV7-2 with TRBJ1-5; D is ambiguous. The CDR3 extends over 13 amino acids. Trimming left V 4 bases short and J 4 bases short, with 8 bases between. The germline gives CDR1 SGHTA, CDR2 FQGNSA. CDR3 amino acids: CASSSELNQPQHF. CDR3 in DNA: TGTGCCAGCAGCTCCGAGCTGAATCAGCCCCAGCATTTT.

J is TRBJ2-1 and V is TRBV5-1; 12 bases match TRBD2. V was pared by 4 bases and J by 7 bases, with 6 bases of the junction left unmatched. CDR3 length equals 15 residues. Germline V gene lookup returns CDR1 SGHRS and CDR2 YFSETQ. This CDR3 is CASSPGLAGPNEQFF. The CDR3, as DNA: TGCGCCAGCAGCCCCGGACTAGCGGGACCAAATGAGCAGTTCTTC.

The chain couples TRBV20-1 to TRBJ2-5; D is possibly TRBD1 (6 bases). The V end was cut by 3 bases, the J end by 5 bases, with 13 bases between. Germline CDR1 DFQATT, CDR2 SNEGSKA (reference sequence). This CDR3 is 13 amino acids long. CDR3 in DNA: TGCAGTGCTAGTGCAGGGGCCCGGGAGACCCAGTACTTC. It specifies CSASAGARETQYF.

The V call is TRBV12-3 or TRBV12-4, the J call TRBJ1-1; D gene ambiguous. CDR3 length equals 14 residues. Trimming pared 3 bases from V and 0 bases from J, leaving 8 bases between. The CDR3 sequence: CASSFVALNTEAFF. Here the CDR3 DNA reads TGTGCCAGCAGTTTTGTCGCCCTGAACACTGAAGCTTTCTTT.

A word on this clonotype: At one boundary the junction diverges from the germline segment, which might be a read error. V usage is TRBV4-2 and J usage is TRBJ2-7, with TRBD2 as a possible D gene (7 bases). CDR3 size: 17 residues. Germline V gene data show CDR1 as LGHNA and CDR2 as YNFKEQ. CDR3 amino acids: CVSSQDRGGGHTYEQYF. In nucleotides, the CDR3 is TGTGTCAGCAGCCAAGATCGGGGCGGGGGACACACCTACGAGCAGTACTTC.

This clonotype was found many times. The J gene is TRBJ2-5, the V gene TRBV7-2; D possibly corresponds to TRBD1 (6 bases). The CDR3 length is 14 residues. Germline CDR1 and CDR2: SGHTA and FQGNSA. The V and J ends lost 0 bases and 2 bases respectively, with 7 bases between them. Here the CDR3 DNA reads TGTGCCAGCAGCTTAGCCGGACAGCAAGAGACCCAGTACTTC. This sequence encodes CASSLAGQQETQYF. The full variable domain, in which reference TRBV7-2 and TRBJ2-5 provide the parts outside the CDR3, is GAGVSQSPSNKVTEKGKDVELRCDPISGHTALYWYRQSLGQGLEFLIYFQGNSAPDKSGLPSDRFSAERTGGSVSTLTIQRTQQEDSAVYLCASSLAGQQETQYFGPGTRLLVL.

Note on this clonotype: This clone may be a read error of a much larger clone one base away. This chain connects TRBV7-2 to TRBJ2-7; D not resolved. The length of the CDR3 is 15 residues. Germline CDR1 SGHTA, CDR2 FQGNSA. CDR3 sequence (DNA): TGTGCCAGCAGCCCCGAACCTACCCGGTTTTACGAGCATTACTTC. Protein sequence: CASSPEPTRFYEHYF.

V is TRBV7-9 and J is TRBJ2-1; 8 bases fit TRBD1. From germline, CDR1 is SEHNR and CDR2 FQNEAQ (reference sequence). The CDR3 spans 17 residues. The ends lost 3 bases at V and 0 bases at J; junction bases unmatched: 7. The CDR3 DNA reads TGTGCCAGCAGCTTCCCGGCAGGGGGCCACTCCTACAATGAGCAGTTCTTC. As protein: CASSFPAGGHSYNEQFF.

The table lists this clonotype with many counts. The chain joins TRBV7-6 to TRBJ2-3; D is unclear. Trimming shortened V by 1 base and J by 4 bases, and 12 bases separated the two germline ends. CDR3 length equals 15 residues. The germline gives CDR1 SGHVS, CDR2 FNYEAQ. Here the CDR3 DNA reads TGTGCCAGCAGCTTAGGCGCCAGCGTCGCAGATACGCAGTATTTT. Translation gives CASSLGASVADTQYF.

Many counts were recorded for this clonotype. This rearrangement joins TRBV7-2 to TRBJ1-5; the D gene is possibly TRBD1 (6 bases). Germline CDR1 and CDR2: SGHTA and FQGNSA. This CDR3 has 15 residues. V was trimmed by 5 bases and J by 0 bases, leaving 11 bases between them. The CDR3 coding sequence is TGTGCCAGCAGCCCCCGGGGGCATAGCAATCAGCCCCAGCATTTT. Its protein is CASSPRGHSNQPQHF.